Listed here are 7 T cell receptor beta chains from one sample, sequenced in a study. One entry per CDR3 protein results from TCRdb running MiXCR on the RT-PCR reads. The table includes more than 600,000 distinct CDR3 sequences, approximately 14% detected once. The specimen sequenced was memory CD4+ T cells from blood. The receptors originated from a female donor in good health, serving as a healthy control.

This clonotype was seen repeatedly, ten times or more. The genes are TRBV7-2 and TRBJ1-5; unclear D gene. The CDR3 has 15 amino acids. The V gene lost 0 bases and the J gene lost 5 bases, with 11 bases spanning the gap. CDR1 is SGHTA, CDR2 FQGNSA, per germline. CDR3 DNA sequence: TGTGCCAGCAGCTTAGCGGGAGATTCCTATCAGCCCCAGCATTTT. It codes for CASSLAGDSYQPQHF.

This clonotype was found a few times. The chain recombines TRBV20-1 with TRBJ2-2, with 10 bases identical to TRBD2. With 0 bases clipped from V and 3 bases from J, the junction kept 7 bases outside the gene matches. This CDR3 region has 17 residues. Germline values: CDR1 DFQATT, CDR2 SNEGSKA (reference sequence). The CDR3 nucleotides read TGCAGTGCTAGAGATCCAGGTCTAGCGGGGGACACCGGGGAGCTGTTTTTT. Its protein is CSARDPGLAGDTGELFF.

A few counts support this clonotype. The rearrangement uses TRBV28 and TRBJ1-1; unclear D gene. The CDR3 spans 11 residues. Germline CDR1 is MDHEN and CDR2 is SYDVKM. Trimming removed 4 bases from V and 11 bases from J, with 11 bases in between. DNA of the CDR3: TGTGCCAGCAGTTGGAGGGTTTGGGCTTTCTTT. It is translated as CASSWRVWAFF. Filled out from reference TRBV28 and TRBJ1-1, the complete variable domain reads DVKVTQSSRYLVKRTGEKVFLECVQDMDHENMFWYRQDPGLGLRLIYFSYDVKMKEKGDIPEGYSVSREKKERFSLILESASTNQTSMYLCASSWRVWAFFGQGTRLTVV.

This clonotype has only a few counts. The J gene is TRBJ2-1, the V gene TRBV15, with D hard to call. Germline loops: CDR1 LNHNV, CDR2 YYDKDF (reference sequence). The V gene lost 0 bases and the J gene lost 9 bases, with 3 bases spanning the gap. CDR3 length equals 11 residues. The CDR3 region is CATSREGEQFF. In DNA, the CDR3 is TGTGCCACCAGCAGAGAGGGTGAGCAGTTCTTC.

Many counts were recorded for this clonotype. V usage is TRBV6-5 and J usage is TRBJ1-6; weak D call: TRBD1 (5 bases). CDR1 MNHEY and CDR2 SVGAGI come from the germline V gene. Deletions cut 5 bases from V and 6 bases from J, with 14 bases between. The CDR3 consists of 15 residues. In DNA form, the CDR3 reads TGTGCCAGCAGTCGGACTTGGGACGGTAATTCACCCCTCCACTTT. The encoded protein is CASSRTWDGNSPLHF.

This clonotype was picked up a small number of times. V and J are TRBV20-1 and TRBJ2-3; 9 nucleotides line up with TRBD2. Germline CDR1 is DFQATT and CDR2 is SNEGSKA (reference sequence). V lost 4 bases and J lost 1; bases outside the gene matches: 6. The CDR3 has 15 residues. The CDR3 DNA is TGCAGTGCTACATCACGGACTAGCGGCACAGATACGCAGTATTTT. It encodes CSATSRTSGTDTQYF.

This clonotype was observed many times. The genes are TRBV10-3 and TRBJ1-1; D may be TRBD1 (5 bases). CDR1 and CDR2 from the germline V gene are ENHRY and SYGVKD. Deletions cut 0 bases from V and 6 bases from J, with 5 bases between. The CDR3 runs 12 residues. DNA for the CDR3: TGTGCCATCAGTGAGTCGGGGGCTGAAGCTTTCTTT. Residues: CAISESGAEAFF.